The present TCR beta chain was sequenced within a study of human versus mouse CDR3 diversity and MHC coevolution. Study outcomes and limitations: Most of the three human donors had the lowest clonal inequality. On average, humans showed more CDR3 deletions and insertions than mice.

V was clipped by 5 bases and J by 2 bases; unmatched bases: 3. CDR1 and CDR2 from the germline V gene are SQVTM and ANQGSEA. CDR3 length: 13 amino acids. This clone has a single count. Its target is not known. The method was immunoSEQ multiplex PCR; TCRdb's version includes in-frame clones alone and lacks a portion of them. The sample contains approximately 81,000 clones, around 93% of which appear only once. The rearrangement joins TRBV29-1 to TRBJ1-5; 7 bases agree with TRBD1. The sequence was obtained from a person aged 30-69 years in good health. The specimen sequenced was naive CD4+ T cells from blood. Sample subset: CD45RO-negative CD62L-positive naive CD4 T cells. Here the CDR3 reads CSVSGTGNQPQHF. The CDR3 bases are TGCAGCGTTTCTGGGACAGGCAATCAGCCCCAGCATTTT.